The 6 T cell receptor beta chains in this list originate from one sample, sequenced in a study of PD-1 blockade in classical Hodgkin lymphoma. Here immunoSEQ multiplex PCR was the method, and the copy in TCRdb shows in-frame clones only, minus some. The repertoire holds 45,000 or so clones, around 80% seen once, with about 39% in the top ten. The time point: cycle 4 day 1 (C4D1), after five to seven weeks of nivolumab. Each patient's relapse followed autologous stem cell transplantation, and brentuximab vedotin exposure varied. The material was peripheral blood mononuclear cells (PBMCs), obtained before the fourth cycle of nivolumab. These receptors were collected from a human donor with classical Hodgkin lymphoma.

In this sample, this clone turned up a few times. The chain is built from TRBV29-1 and TRBJ2-2; D not resolved. CDR1 is SQVTM, CDR2 ANQGSEA, per germline. This CDR3 is 12 amino acids long. Trimming took off 4 bases at V and 4 bases at J, with 7 bases between the two ends. The CDR3 spells CSVVDLTGELFF. In nucleotides, the CDR3 is TGCAGCGTTGTAGACCTCACCGGGGAGCTGTTTTTT.

The V call is TRBV7-6, the J call TRBJ1-4, with 9 nucleotides matching TRBD1. The junction had 4 bases not matched to a gene; V was cut back by 5 bases and J by 6 bases. Germline V lookup: CDR1 SGHVS, CDR2 FNYEAQ. The CDR3 covers 14 residues. The CDR3: CASSARDRDEKLFF. CDR3 DNA: TGTGCCAGCAGCGCCCGGGACAGGGATGAAAAACTGTTTTTT.

The rearrangement uses TRBV7-6 and TRBJ2-3; D call uncertain. V was clipped by 2 bases and J by 3 bases, with 6 bases between them. CDR1 and CDR2 (germline): SGHVS, FNYEAQ. The CDR3 contains 13 residues. The CDR3 coding sequence is TGTGCCAGCAGCTTAACGGAGACAGATACGCAGTATTTT. Translated: CASSLTETDTQYF.

The chain recombines TRBV18 with TRBJ2-7, with D perhaps matching TRBD2 (7 bases). Trimming stripped 0 bases from V and 2 bases from J, with 11 bases between. There are 15 residues in the CDR3. From germline, CDR1 is KGHSH and CDR2 LQKENI. The CDR3 loop is CASSPPAGAAYEQYF. The DNA for the CDR3 is TGTGCCAGCTCACCACCGGCGGGGGCCGCCTACGAGCAGTACTTC.

The chain combines TRBV7-6 with TRBJ1-4; D possibly corresponds to TRBD1 (5 bases). CDR3 length: 19 residues. Trimming removed 1 base from V and 7 bases from J, with 25 bases in between. CDR1 is SGHVS, CDR2 FNYEAQ, per germline. CDR3 sequence reads: CASSLEASGGLRDREKLFF. The CDR3 coding sequence is TGTGCCAGCAGCTTAGAAGCCAGCGGGGGACTCCGGGACCGTGAAAAACTGTTTTTT. Full variable domain (missing parts from reference TRBV7-6 and TRBJ1-4): GAGVSQSPRYKVTKRGQDVALRCDPISGHVSLYWYRQALGQGPEFLTYFNYEAQQDKSGLPNDRFSAERPEGSISTLTIQRTEQRDSAMYRCASSLEASGGLRDREKLFFGSGTQLSVL.

This chain joins TRBV12-5 and TRBJ1-1, with D possibly being TRBD1 (6 bases). The CDR3 is 12 residues long. Trimming took off 11 bases at V and 3 bases at J, with 13 bases between the two ends. Germline V gives CDR1 LGHNT, CDR2 FRNRAP. CDR3 amino acids: CAGTGIHTEAFF. The DNA of the CDR3 is TGTGCTGGAACAGGGATTCACACTGAAGCTTTCTTT.